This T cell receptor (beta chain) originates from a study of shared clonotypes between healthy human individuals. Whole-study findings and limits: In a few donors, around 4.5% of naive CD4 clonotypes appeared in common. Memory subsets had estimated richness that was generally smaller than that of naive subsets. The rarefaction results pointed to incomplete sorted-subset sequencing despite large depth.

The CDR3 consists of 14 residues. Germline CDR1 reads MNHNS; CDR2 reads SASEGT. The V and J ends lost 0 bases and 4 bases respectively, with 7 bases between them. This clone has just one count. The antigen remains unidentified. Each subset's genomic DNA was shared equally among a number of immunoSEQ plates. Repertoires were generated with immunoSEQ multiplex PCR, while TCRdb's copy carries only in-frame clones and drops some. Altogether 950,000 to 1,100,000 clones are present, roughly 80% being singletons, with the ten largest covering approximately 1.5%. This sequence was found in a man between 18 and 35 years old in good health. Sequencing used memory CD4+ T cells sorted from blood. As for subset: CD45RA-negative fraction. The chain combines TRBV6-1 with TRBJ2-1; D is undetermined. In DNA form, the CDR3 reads TGTGCCAGCAGTGAAGCTCTCTTGTACAATGAGCAGTTCTTC. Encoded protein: CASSEALLYNEQFF.